The rows below give T cell receptor beta chains drawn from one sample of a study of CD8 T cells in ankylosing spondylitis. Using its own MiXCR run on the 5' RACE reads, TCRdb lists one record per CDR3 protein. Of approximately 540,000 distinct CDR3 sequences in the sample, roughly 13% are singletons; the top ten hold approximately 6.2%. Sequenced material: blood, either unsorted or a sorted T cell fraction (not recorded which). Receptors were obtained from a male donor with ankylosing spondylitis. CDR3s include the opening cysteine and the closing phenylalanine or tryptophan. D genes are given only for firm matches. Only some rows state a clone size, as once, few, many or a class for expanded clones.

v_gene	d_gene	abundance	j_gene	CDR3aa	CDR3nt
TRBV4-1	.	.	TRBJ2-3	CASSQGTGAASTDTQYF	TGCGCCAGCAGCCAGGGTACCGGAGCGGCAAGCACAGATACGCAGTATTTT
TRBV16	.	.	TRBJ1-5	CASSQWGWGSNQPQHF	TGTGCCAGCAGCCAATGGGGATGGGGAAGCAATCAGCCCCAGCATTTT
TRBV4-2	.	.	TRBJ2-6	CASSQEPGSGANVLTF	TGTGCCAGCAGCCAAGAACCGGGCTCTGGGGCCAACGTCCTGACTTTC
TRBV6-1	.	many	TRBJ2-1	CASSEIGREQFF	TGTGCCAGCAGTGAAATTGGGCGTGAGCAGTTCTTC
TRBV27	TRBD2	many	TRBJ2-1	CASSKTSGSREQFF	TGTGCCAGCAGTAAAACTAGCGGGAGCCGTGAGCAGTTCTTC
TRBV20-1	TRBD1	.	TRBJ1-1	CSARTGGEAFF	TGCAGTGCTCGGACAGGGGGTGAAGCTTTCTTT
TRBV7-8	.	.	TRBJ1-5	CASSWDSEGNQPQHF	TGTGCCAGCAGTTGGGACTCCGAAGGCAATCAGCCCCAGCATTTT
TRBV7-9	.	.	TRBJ2-2	CASSFGPWSRAGELFF	TGTGCCAGCAGCTTCGGCCCATGGTCGAGGGCCGGGGAGCTGTTTTTT
TRBV20-1	.	.	TRBJ2-7	CSASDNREQYF	TGCAGTGCTAGTGACAATCGGGAGCAGTACTTC
TRBV6-1	.	few	TRBJ2-3	CASIGDVHTQYF	TGTGCCAGCATTGGGGACGTGCATACGCAGTATTTT
TRBV6-2/TRBV6-3	.	few	TRBJ1-1	CASSYWGATEAFF	TGTGCCAGCAGTTATTGGGGGGCGACTGAAGCTTTCTTT
TRBV6-2/TRBV6-3	.	many	TRBJ2-1	CASSISWTEQFF	TGTGCCAGCAGTATATCTTGGACTGAGCAGTTCTTC
TRBV14	TRBD2	.	TRBJ2-5	CASSQAWREMETQYF	TGTGCCAGCAGCCAAGCGTGGCGGGAGATGGAGACCCAGTACTTC
TRBV5-1	.	.	TRBJ2-7	CASSGGTVTYEQYF	TGCGCCAGCAGCGGGGGGACGGTAACCTACGAGCAGTACTTC
TRBV7-2	TRBD1	.	TRBJ1-4	CASRNRGHPNEKLFF	TGTGCCAGCAGGAACAGGGGGCATCCTAATGAAAAACTGTTTTTT
TRBV5-1	.	.	TRBJ2-6	CASSPGGHRGANVLTF	TGCGCCAGCAGCCCAGGGGGGCATAGAGGGGCCAACGTCCTGACTTTC
TRBV6-5	.	many	TRBJ1-2	CASRQGGGYTF	TGTGCCAGCAGGCAAGGCGGCGGCTACACCTTC
TRBV20-1	.	.	TRBJ2-1	CSASGSSKGLNEQFF	TGCAGTGCTAGTGGGAGCTCTAAGGGGTTAAATGAGCAGTTCTTC
TRBV5-1	TRBD2	.	TRBJ2-2	CASSFKGTSGSEKTGELFF	TGCGCCAGCAGCTTCAAAGGGACTAGCGGGAGCGAGAAGACCGGGGAGCTGTTTTTT
TRBV3-1	TRBD1	few	TRBJ1-6	CASINRGESPLHF	TGTGCCAGCATCAACAGGGGGGAATCACCCCTCCACTTT
TRBV14	TRBD2	.	TRBJ2-1	CASSHLTSGSWNEQFF	TGTGCCAGCAGCCATTTAACTAGCGGGAGTTGGAATGAGCAGTTCTTC
TRBV2	.	.	TRBJ2-1	CASDSTYYNEQFF	TGTGCCAGCGACTCCACTTACTACAATGAGCAGTTCTTC
TRBV10-1	.	.	TRBJ2-5	CASSEAPGVGQETQYF	TGCGCCAGCAGTGAGGCGCCAGGGGTCGGGCAAGAGACCCAGTACTTC
TRBV5-5	.	.	TRBJ1-5	CASSMTGRRDQPQHF	TGTGCCAGCAGCATGACAGGCCGGCGGGATCAGCCCCAGCATTTT
TRBV24-1	TRBD2	few	TRBJ2-1	CATSGTSGRAVDEQFF	TGTGCCACCAGCGGGACTAGCGGGAGGGCCGTGGATGAGCAGTTCTTC
TRBV20-1	.	.	TRBJ2-5	CSAPDRLQETQYF	TGCAGTGCACCAGACAGACTCCAAGAGACCCAGTACTTC
TRBV7-2	TRBD2	.	TRBJ2-1	CASSYSGTRSYNEQFF	TGTGCCAGCAGCTATAGCGGGACCCGCTCCTACAATGAGCAGTTCTTC
TRBV2	.	few	TRBJ1-1	CASSEAVNTEAFF	TGTGCCAGCAGTGAAGCTGTGAACACTGAAGCTTTCTTT
TRBV5-1	.	few	TRBJ2-1	CASSWGTAHGDEQFF	TGCGCCAGCAGCTGGGGGACTGCTCACGGGGATGAGCAGTTCTTC
TRBV3-1	TRBD2	.	TRBJ2-7	CASSPAGGLSYEQYF	TGTGCCAGCAGCCCAGCGGGAGGCCTCTCCTACGAGCAGTACTTC
TRBV27	.	few	TRBJ1-2	CASRRLGAEGYTF	TGTGCCAGCAGAAGACTGGGGGCTGAGGGCTACACCTTC
TRBV12-3/TRBV12-4	TRBD1	.	TRBJ2-1	CASYRPGGRLNEQFF	TGTGCCAGCTATCGTCCAGGGGGTAGGTTGAATGAGCAGTTCTTC
TRBV20-1	TRBD2	.	TRBJ2-3	CSARKAGATDTQYF	TGCAGTGCCCGTAAAGCGGGAGCCACAGATACGCAGTATTTT
TRBV4-2	.	.	TRBJ2-3	CASSQGDFGGGFTQYF	TGTGCCAGCAGCCAAGGCGATTTCGGGGGAGGCTTTACGCAGTATTTT
TRBV11-3	.	.	TRBJ2-3	CASSLVATTDTQYF	TGTGCCAGCAGCTTAGTCGCAACCACAGATACGCAGTATTTT
TRBV7-2	.	few	TRBJ1-4	CASQPGRTDEKLFF	TGTGCCAGCCAACCGGGACGGACGGACGAAAAACTGTTTTTT
TRBV4-2	TRBD2	.	TRBJ2-1	CASSPRLAVLGNEQFF	TGTGCCAGCAGCCCACGGCTAGCGGTTCTTGGAAATGAGCAGTTCTTC
TRBV19	TRBD1	.	TRBJ1-1	CASSVRTGENTEAFF	TGTGCCAGTAGTGTCAGGACAGGGGAGAACACTGAAGCTTTCTTT
TRBV2	.	few	TRBJ1-5	CASSEGPTVSNQPQHF	TGTGCCAGCAGTGAAGGTCCGACAGTTAGCAATCAGCCCCAGCATTTT
TRBV4-2	TRBD1	few	TRBJ1-3	CASSQAGTDGNTIYF	TGTGCCAGCAGCCAGGCCGGGACAGACGGAAACACCATATATTTT
TRBV5-1	.	few	TRBJ2-5	CASRFGQETQYF	TGCGCCAGCAGGTTCGGCCAAGAGACCCAGTACTTC
TRBV7-9	.	few	TRBJ2-1	CASSTGGVSNEQFF	TGTGCCAGCAGCACCGGGGGCGTAAGTAATGAGCAGTTCTTC
TRBV7-8	TRBD1	many	TRBJ2-1	CASSQLTGVFNEQFF	TGTGCCAGCAGCCAGCTGACAGGGGTCTTCAATGAGCAGTTCTTC
TRBV5-1	TRBD1	medium-sized	TRBJ1-5	CASSLESGGRQPQHF	TGCGCCAGCAGCTTGGAATCAGGGGGCCGGCAGCCCCAGCATTTT
TRBV7-2	.	few	TRBJ1-1	CASSHRVTEAFF	TGTGCCAGCAGCCACAGGGTGACTGAAGCTTTCTTT
TRBV5-1	TRBD2	.	TRBJ2-7	CASSFMQTSGYEQYF	TGCGCCAGCAGCTTTATGCAGACTAGCGGCTACGAGCAGTACTTC
TRBV11-2	TRBD1	few	TRBJ2-7	CASSLDRRTGRASYEQYF	TGTGCCAGCAGCTTAGATAGGAGGACAGGGCGAGCCTCCTACGAGCAGTACTTC
TRBV2	TRBD1	many	TRBJ2-1	CASRAGTGSYNEQFF	TGTGCCAGCAGGGCCGGGACAGGGTCCTACAATGAGCAGTTCTTC
TRBV6-1	.	few	TRBJ1-1	CASSEARVRGAEAFF	TGTGCCAGCAGTGAAGCGAGGGTGCGCGGAGCTGAAGCTTTCTTT
TRBV6-1	TRBD2	.	TRBJ2-3	CASRMTSGPTDTQYF	TGTGCCAGCAGGATGACTAGCGGGCCTACAGATACGCAGTATTTT
TRBV12-3/TRBV12-4	TRBD2	.	TRBJ2-3	CASSKGRLALDTQYF	TGTGCCAGCAGTAAGGGGAGACTAGCTCTAGATACGCAGTATTTT
TRBV2	.	few	TRBJ2-1	CASTSSDEQFF	TGTGCCAGCACGTCCTCGGATGAGCAGTTCTTC